Sequencing of this T cell receptor (beta chain) was carried out in a study of T cells in Graves' hyperthyroidism and ophthalmopathy. Notes on the study in general: Ophthalmopathy stood apart from stable hyperthyroidism in a 13 V-J model. Ophthalmopathy was identified by the model a median roughly 6.5 months ahead of onset.

This clonotype was observed many times. Its antigen is currently unknown. There were TCR beta CDR3 regions amplified from RNA transcripts. The primer set for the first-round RT-PCR of the TCR CDR3 was HTBI. TCRdb fed the multiplex PCR reads into MiXCR, producing one record per CDR3 protein. Among about 720,000 distinct CDR3 sequences listed, 16% were seen once. It was considered stable Graves' hyperthyroidism when ophthalmopathy did not progress within 18 months. Germline CDR1 GTSNPN, CDR2 SVGIG (reference sequence). Unmatched junction bases numbered 13, after V lost 6 bases and J lost 7 bases. CDR3 length: 14 residues.

The chain is built from TRBV30 and TRBJ1-2; 8 bases are a match to TRBD1. Sequenced material: blood. This TCR was recovered from a man in his late teens or twenties with Graves' hyperthyroidism. This CDR3 is CACTPLDRDPGYTF. The CDR3 nucleotides read TGTGCCTGCACCCCCCTGGACAGGGATCCTGGCTACACCTTC.